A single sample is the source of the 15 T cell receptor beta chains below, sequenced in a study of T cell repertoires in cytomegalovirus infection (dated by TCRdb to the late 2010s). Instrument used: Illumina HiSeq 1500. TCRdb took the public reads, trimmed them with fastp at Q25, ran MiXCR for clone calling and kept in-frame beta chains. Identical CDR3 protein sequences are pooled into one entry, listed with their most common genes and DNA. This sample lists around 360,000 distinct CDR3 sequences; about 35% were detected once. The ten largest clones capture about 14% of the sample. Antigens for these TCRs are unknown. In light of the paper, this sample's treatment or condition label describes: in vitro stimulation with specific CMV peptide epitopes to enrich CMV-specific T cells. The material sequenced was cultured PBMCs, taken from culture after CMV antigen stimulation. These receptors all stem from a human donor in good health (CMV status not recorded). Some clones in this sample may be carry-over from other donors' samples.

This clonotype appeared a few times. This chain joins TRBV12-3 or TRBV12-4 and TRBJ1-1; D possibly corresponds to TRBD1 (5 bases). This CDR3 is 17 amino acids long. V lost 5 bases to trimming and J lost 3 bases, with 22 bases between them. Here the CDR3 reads CASSNHQGGIMDTEAFF. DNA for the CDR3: TGTGCCAGCAGTAACCACCAGGGAGGAATAATGGACACTGAAGCTTTCTTT.

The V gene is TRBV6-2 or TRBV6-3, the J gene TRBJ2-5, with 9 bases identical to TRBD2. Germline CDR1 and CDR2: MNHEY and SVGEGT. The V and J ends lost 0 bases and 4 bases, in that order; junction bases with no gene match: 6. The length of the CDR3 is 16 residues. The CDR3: CASSYSRPAGGETQYF. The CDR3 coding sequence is TGTGCCAGCAGTTACTCGAGGCCAGCGGGAGGAGAGACCCAGTACTTC.

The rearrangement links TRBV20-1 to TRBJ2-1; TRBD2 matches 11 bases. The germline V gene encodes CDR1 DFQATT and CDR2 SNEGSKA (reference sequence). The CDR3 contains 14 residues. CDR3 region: CSALAGAPYNEQFF. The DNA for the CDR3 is TGCAGCGCACTAGCGGGAGCACCCTACAATGAGCAGTTCTTC.

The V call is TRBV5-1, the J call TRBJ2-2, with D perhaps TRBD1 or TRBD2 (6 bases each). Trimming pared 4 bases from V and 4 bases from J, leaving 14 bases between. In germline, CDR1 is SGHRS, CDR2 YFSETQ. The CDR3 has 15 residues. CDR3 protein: CASSEGDSSTGELFF. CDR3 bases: TGCGCCAGCAGCGAGGGGGACTCCTCCACCGGGGAGCTGTTTTTT.

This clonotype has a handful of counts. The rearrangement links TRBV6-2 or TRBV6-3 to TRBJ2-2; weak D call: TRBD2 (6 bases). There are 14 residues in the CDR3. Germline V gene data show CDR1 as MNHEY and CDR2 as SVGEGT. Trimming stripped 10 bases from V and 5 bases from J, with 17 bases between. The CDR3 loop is CATQGGAMTGELFF. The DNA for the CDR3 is TGTGCCACCCAAGGAGGGGCGATGACCGGGGAGCTGTTTTTT.

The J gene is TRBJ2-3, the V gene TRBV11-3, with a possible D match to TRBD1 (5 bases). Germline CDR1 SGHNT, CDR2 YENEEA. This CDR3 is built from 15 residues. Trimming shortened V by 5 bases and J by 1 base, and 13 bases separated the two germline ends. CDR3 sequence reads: CASSTRVIGTDTQYF. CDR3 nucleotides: TGTGCCAGCAGCACCAGGGTGATTGGCACAGATACGCAGTATTTT.

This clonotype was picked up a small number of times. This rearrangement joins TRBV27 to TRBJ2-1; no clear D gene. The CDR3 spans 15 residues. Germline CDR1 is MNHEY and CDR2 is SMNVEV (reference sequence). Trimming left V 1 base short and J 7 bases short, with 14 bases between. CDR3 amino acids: CASSLLPPWPNEQFF. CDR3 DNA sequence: TGTGCCAGCAGTTTATTACCCCCATGGCCAAATGAGCAGTTCTTC.

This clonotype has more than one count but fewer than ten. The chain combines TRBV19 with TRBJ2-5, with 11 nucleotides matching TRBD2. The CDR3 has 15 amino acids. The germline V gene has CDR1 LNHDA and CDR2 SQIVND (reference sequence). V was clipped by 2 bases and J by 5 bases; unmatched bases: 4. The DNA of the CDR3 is TGTGCCAGTAGTATAATAGCGGGAGGGTCGGAGACCCAGTACTTC. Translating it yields CASSIIAGGSETQYF.

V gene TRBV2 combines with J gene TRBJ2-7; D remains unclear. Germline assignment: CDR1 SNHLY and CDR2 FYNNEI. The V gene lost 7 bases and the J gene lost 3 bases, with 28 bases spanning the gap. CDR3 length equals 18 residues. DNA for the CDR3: TGTGCCAGCACGTCTTTTTTGGGCTCCCGGTTAAACAACTACGAGCAGTACGTC. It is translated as CASTSFLGSRLNNYEQYV.

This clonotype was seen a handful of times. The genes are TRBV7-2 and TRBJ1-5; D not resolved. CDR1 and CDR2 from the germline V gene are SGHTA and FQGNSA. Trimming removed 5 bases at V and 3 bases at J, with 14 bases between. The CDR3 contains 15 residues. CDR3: CASSPWNSDNQPQHF. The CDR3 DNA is TGTGCCAGCAGCCCCTGGAACTCAGACAATCAGCCCCAGCATTTT.

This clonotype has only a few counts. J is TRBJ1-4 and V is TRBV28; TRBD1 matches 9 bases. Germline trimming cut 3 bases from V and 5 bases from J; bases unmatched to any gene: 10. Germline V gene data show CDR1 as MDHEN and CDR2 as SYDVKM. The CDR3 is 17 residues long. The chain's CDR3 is CASSLGAMGQGNEKLFF. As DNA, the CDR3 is TGTGCCAGCAGTTTGGGGGCTATGGGACAGGGAAATGAAAAACTGTTTTTT.

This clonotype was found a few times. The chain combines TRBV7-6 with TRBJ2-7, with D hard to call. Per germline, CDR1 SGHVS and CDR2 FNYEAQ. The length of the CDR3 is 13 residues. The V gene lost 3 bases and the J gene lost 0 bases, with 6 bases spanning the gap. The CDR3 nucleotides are TGTGCCAGCAGCTTGGCCCGCTCCTACGAGCAGTACTTC. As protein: CASSLARSYEQYF.

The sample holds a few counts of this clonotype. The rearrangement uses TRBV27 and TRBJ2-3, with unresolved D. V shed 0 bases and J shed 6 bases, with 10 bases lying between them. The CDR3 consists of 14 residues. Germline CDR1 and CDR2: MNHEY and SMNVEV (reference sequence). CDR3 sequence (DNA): TGTGCCAGCAGTTTATCGGGCCCACCCGATACGCAGTATTTT. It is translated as CASSLSGPPDTQYF.

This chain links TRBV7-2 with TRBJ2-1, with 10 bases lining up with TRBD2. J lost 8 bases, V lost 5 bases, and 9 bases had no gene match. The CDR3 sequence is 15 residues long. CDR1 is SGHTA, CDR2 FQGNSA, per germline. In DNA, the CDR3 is TGTGCCAGCAGCCCCCGGGGAGCGGGAGGGTATGAGCAGTTCTTC. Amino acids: CASSPRGAGGYEQFF.

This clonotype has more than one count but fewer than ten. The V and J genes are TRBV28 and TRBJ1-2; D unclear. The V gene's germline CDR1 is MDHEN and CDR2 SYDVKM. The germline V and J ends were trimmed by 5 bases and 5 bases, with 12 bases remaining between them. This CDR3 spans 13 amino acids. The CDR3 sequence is CASSLAGVYGYTF. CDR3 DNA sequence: TGTGCCAGCAGTCTGGCTGGGGTGTATGGCTACACCTTC.